A selection of T cell receptor beta chains follows, all from one sample in a study of early T cells in non-severe SARS-CoV-2 infection. TCRdb reprocessed the 5' RACE reads with MiXCR, giving one entry per CDR3 protein. The sample lists 20,000 to 25,000 distinct CDR3 sequences; 4.3% were seen once. Material: whole blood. The receptors were gathered from an adult who was a healthcare worker with PCR-confirmed SARS-CoV-2 infection or an uninfected control (not recorded which). CDR3s include the opening cysteine and the closing phenylalanine or tryptophan. The D gene is left open where the match is weak. Some rows mark clone size as missing; the rest say once, few, many or name a class of expanded clone.

TRBV2	few	TRBJ2-1	TRBD2	TGTGCCAGCAGTGAGAACCGCAGCGGGGGTGAGCAGTTCTTC	CASSENRSGGEQFF
TRBV7-2	many	TRBJ2-5	NA	TGTGCCAGCAGCTTAGTAGCGTCTGACCCCCAAGAGACCCAGTACTTC	CASSLVASDPQETQYF
TRBV27	many	TRBJ1-4	TRBD1	TGTGCCAGCACTAAATACAGGGGTGCAACTAATGAAAAACTGTTTTTT	CASTKYRGATNEKLFF
TRBV20-1	few	TRBJ2-7	TRBD2	TGCAGTGCTAGAGACCGGGGGGACGCCTCCTACGAGCAGTACTTC	CSARDRGDASYEQYF
TRBV12-2	many	TRBJ2-5	NA	TGTGCAAGTCGCCCTCGTTTAAATGGACGACGTCAAGAGACCCAGTACTTC	CASRPRLNGRRQETQYF
TRBV9	NA	TRBJ2-2	TRBD1	TGTGCCAGCCCGCCGGGACAGGGGGCGAACACCGGGGAGCTGTTTTTT	CASPPGQGANTGELFF
TRBV20-1	NA	TRBJ2-1	NA	TGCAGTGCTGGCGTGGCGGCAGTAGGTAATGAGCAGTTCTTC	CSAGVAAVGNEQFF
TRBV18	many	TRBJ1-5	NA	TGTGCCAGCTCACCAGAGGTCCATCAGCCCCAGCATTTT	CASSPEVHQPQHF
TRBV5-4	many	TRBJ1-1	NA	TGTGCCAGCAGCCCTCCTGACAGATTGGTGAACACTGAAGCTTTCTTT	CASSPPDRLVNTEAFF
TRBV6-5	NA	TRBJ2-3	NA	TGTGCCAGCAGTTACGGTAGCTTATCCACAGATACGCAGTATTTT	CASSYGSLSTDTQYF
TRBV20-1	NA	TRBJ1-2	NA	TGCAGTGCTAGATCCCCGGACAAGAACTATGGCTACACCTTC	CSARSPDKNYGYTF
TRBV14	many	TRBJ1-2	NA	TGTGCCAGCAGCCATTATGGGCTTGGGCAGGGGAGTGGCTACACCTTC	CASSHYGLGQGSGYTF
TRBV7-9	many	TRBJ2-2	TRBD1	TGTGCCAGCACCAGACAGGGAGCCGGGGAGCTGTTTTTT	CASTRQGAGELFF
TRBV6-2/TRBV6-3	many	TRBJ2-1	TRBD2	TGTGCCAGCGCCTCCGGGACTAGCGGGGGAAGGGAGCAGTTCTTC	CASASGTSGGREQFF
TRBV19	many	TRBJ2-3	NA	TGTGCCAGTAGCCCACAGCATCTCACAGATACGCAGTATTTT	CASSPQHLTDTQYF
TRBV20-1	many	TRBJ2-5	NA	TGCAGTGCTGGCCGGACAACGCCCGAGACCGTAGGTTGGTTGGAGACCCAGTACTTC	CSAGRTTPETVGWLETQYF
TRBV7-9	many	TRBJ2-3	NA	TGTGCCAGCAGTTTCAAGGATACGCAGTATTTT	CASSFKDTQYF
TRBV3-1	many	TRBJ2-1	TRBD2	TGTGCCAGCACCCAATACGGGGGGACCTCCTACAATGAGCAGTTCTTC	CASTQYGGTSYNEQFF
TRBV30	many	TRBJ2-7	NA	TGTGCCTGGAGTCGGGACGAGCAGTACTTC	CAWSRDEQYF
TRBV19	medium-sized	TRBJ2-1	NA	TGTGCCAGTAGCGAGAGGCCCAGCGGCTATGAGCAGTTCTTC	CASSERPSGYEQFF
TRBV27	many	TRBJ2-1	TRBD2	TGTGCCAGCAGTTTATTTGAAGCGGGGGGCTTGAGCTCCTACAATGAGCAGTTCTTC	CASSLFEAGGLSSYNEQFF
TRBV7-3	many	TRBJ2-2	TRBD2	TGTGCCAGCAGCCGGTCCGGGACTAGCGGTACCGGGGAGCTGTTTTTT	CASSRSGTSGTGELFF
TRBV5-1	many	TRBJ2-3	NA	TGCGCCAGCAGCGGGACCGGTTCTAGCACAGATACGCAGTATTTT	CASSGTGSSTDTQYF
TRBV6-2/TRBV6-3	NA	TRBJ1-2	NA	TGTGCCAGCAGTTACTCTCGAGGGGGATCCTATGGCTACACCTTC	CASSYSRGGSYGYTF
TRBV6-5	NA	TRBJ1-1	NA	TGTGCCAGCAGTTACAGTCGGACAGTTAACACTGAAGCTTTCTTT	CASSYSRTVNTEAFF
TRBV15	many	TRBJ1-1	NA	TGTGCCACCTCCCGGGGGGGGGACACTGAAGCTTTCTTT	CATSRGGDTEAFF
TRBV28	many	TRBJ2-5	NA	TGTGCCAGCAGTCCCCTGAGGGGCCGCCAAGAGACCCAGTACTTC	CASSPLRGRQETQYF
TRBV20-1	many	TRBJ1-1	NA	TGCAGTGCTAGAGCCGGGGCAGGGGCGACCCCAGCTTTCTTT	CSARAGAGATPAFF
TRBV29-1	NA	TRBJ1-1	TRBD1	TGCAGCGTTAACAGGGGATTTCTGAACACTGAAGCTTTCTTT	CSVNRGFLNTEAFF
TRBV5-4	NA	TRBJ1-6	TRBD1	TGTGCCAGCAGCTCCTCAGGGGGGCCCCTCCACTTT	CASSSSGGPLHF
TRBV2	many	TRBJ2-7	NA	TGTGCCAGCAGTCCTTTTGCAGGTACCTACGAGCAGTACTTC	CASSPFAGTYEQYF
TRBV5-5	many	TRBJ2-5	NA	TGTGCCAGCAGCTCCCCGGCGGCGAGGGTCAGGGGAGAGACCCAGTACTTC	CASSSPAARVRGETQYF
TRBV7-6	many	TRBJ1-3	TRBD1	TGTGCCAGCAGCTTAGCGGGGACAGCGCTGTTCGGAAACACCATATATTTT	CASSLAGTALFGNTIYF
TRBV11-1	NA	TRBJ1-4	NA	TGTGCCAGCAGCTTAACCACAGGGTCGGATGAAAAACTGTTTTTT	CASSLTTGSDEKLFF
TRBV4-3	many	TRBJ2-7	TRBD2	TGCGCCAGCAGCCAAGGGTGGAAAGCGGGGAGCTCCTACGAGCAGTACTTC	CASSQGWKAGSSYEQYF
TRBV7-2	many	TRBJ2-3	NA	TGTGCCAGCAGCCTAAGACAGCCTAGCACAGATACGCAGTATTTT	CASSLRQPSTDTQYF
TRBV2	many	TRBJ1-1	NA	TGTGCCAGCAGCCTTCTGGGCGGTGAGACTGAAGCTTTCTTT	CASSLLGGETEAFF
TRBV29-1	many	TRBJ2-7	TRBD1	TGCAGCGTCCCGGGACAGGGGGCCTACGAGCAGTACTTC	CSVPGQGAYEQYF
TRBV18	NA	TRBJ2-1	NA	TGTGCCAGCTCACCTAGAACAGGTCGAGATTACAATGAGCAGTTCTTC	CASSPRTGRDYNEQFF
TRBV6-2/TRBV6-3	many	TRBJ1-5	NA	TGTGCCAGCAGCCCGATTTCGGTCAATCAGCCCCAGCATTTT	CASSPISVNQPQHF
TRBV2	many	TRBJ2-5	NA	TGTGCCAGCAGGCGCACGGGCCAGTTTCAAGAGACCCAGTACTTC	CASRRTGQFQETQYF
TRBV7-9	many	TRBJ1-2	NA	TGTGCCAGCTCGCGGGGGGCCAACTCTCCTAACTATGGCTACACCTTC	CASSRGANSPNYGYTF
TRBV7-8	many	TRBJ1-2	NA	TGTGCCAGCAGCAACCCGACCGGTTTTAACTATGGCTACACCTTC	CASSNPTGFNYGYTF
TRBV7-2	many	TRBJ2-5	TRBD2	TGTGCGTCTGGGACTAGCCCATTTGTGACCCAGTACTTC	CASGTSPFVTQYF
TRBV6-2/TRBV6-3	many	TRBJ1-6	TRBD1	TGTGCCAGCATAGAGGGGGCCCCCGGTGAACCCCTCCACTTT	CASIEGAPGEPLHF
TRBV2	many	TRBJ1-1	TRBD1	TGTGCCAGGAACAGGGGGCAGGTGAACACTGAAGCTTTCTTT	CARNRGQVNTEAFF
TRBV13	many	TRBJ2-1	NA	TGTGCCAGCAGCACCTCCCGAAAAGAAGACAATGAGCAGTTCTTC	CASSTSRKEDNEQFF
TRBV6-5	few	TRBJ1-5	NA	TGTGCCAGCAGTTACTCGAAAGGAGGCAATCAGCCCCAGCATTTT	CASSYSKGGNQPQHF
TRBV4-3	NA	TRBJ2-3	NA	TGCGCCAGCAGCCAGGAGATAATTTCGGGAGATACGCAGTATTTT	CASSQEIISGDTQYF
TRBV6-5	many	TRBJ1-2	NA	TGTGCCAGCGTCGCGGGGAACAACTATGGCTACACCTTC	CASVAGNNYGYTF